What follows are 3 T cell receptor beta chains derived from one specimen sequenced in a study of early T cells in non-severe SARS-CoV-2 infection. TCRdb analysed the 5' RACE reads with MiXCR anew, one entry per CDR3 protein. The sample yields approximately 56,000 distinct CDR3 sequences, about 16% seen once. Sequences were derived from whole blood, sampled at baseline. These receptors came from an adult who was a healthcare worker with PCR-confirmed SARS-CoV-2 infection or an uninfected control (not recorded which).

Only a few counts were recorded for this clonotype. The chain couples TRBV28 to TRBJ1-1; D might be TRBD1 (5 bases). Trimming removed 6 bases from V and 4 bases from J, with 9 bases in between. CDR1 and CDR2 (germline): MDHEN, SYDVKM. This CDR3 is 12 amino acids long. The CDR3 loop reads CASSPDSTEAFF. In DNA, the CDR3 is TGTGCCAGCAGCCCAGACAGCACTGAAGCTTTCTTT. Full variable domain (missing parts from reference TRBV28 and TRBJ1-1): DVKVTQSSRYLVKRTGEKVFLECVQDMDHENMFWYRQDPGLGLRLIYFSYDVKMKEKGDIPEGYSVSREKKERFSLILESASTNQTSMYLCASSPDSTEAFFGQGTRLTVV.

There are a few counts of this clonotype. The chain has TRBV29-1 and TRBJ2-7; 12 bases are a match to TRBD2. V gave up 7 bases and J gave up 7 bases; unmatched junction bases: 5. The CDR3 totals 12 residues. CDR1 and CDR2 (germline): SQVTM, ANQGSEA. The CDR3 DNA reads TGCAGCGCACGACTAGCGGGAGCGGAGCAGTACTTC. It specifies CSARLAGAEQYF.

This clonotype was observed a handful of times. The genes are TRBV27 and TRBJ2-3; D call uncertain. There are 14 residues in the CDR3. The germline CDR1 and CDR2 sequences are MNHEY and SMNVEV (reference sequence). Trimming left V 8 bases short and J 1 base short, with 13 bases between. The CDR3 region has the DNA TGTGCCAGCGCGGAGCGTTCGGGCACAGATACGCAGTATTTT. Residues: CASAERSGTDTQYF.